Here is one T cell receptor beta chain with its context. Per the original data handling: Estimated nucleated cell counts came from reference gene primer amplification. Clones were read by immunoSEQ multiplex PCR, and TCRdb kept only the in-frame ones, dropping some. D and trimming come from the DNA, and the V and J calls and clone size come from that table. This table has tens of thousands of clones, 60% to 85% appearing once. The source of the sample is a study of blood T cell repertoires in COVID-19. Study in general: Acute and convalescent COVID-19 specimens originated in the United States, Italy and Spain. In each case, the material was cDNA or gDNA derived from T cells, B-cell-depleted T cells, or PBMCs.

V was pared by 2 bases and J by 6 bases, with 9 bases of the junction left unmatched. Germline CDR1 is MNHNS and CDR2 is SASEGT. This CDR3 has 15 residues. The origin of this receptor is a man between 65 and 85 years old with acute or convalescent COVID-19. This chain links TRBV6-1 with TRBJ2-7; 8 bases map to TRBD1. The specimen sequenced was peripheral blood. CDR3 nucleotides: TGTGCCAGCAGTGAAATGCAGGGGGCGCAGGGCGAGCAGTACTTC. Translating it yields CASSEMQGAQGEQYF.